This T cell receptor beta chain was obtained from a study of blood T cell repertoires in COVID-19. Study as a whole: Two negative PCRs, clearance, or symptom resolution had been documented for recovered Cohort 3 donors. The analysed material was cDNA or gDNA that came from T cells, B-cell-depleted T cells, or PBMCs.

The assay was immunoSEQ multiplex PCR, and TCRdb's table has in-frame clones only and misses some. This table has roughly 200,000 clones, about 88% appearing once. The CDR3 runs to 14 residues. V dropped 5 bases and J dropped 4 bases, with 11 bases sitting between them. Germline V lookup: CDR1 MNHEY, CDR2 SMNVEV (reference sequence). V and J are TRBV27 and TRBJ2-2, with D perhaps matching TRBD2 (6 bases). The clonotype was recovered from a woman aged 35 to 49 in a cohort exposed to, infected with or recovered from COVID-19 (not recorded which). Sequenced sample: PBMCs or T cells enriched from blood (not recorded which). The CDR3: CASSLRGSTGELFF. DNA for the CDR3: TGTGCCAGCAGTCTCCGGGGGTCCACCGGGGAGCTGTTTTTT.